The 15 T cell receptor beta chains below all came from one sample that was sequenced in a study of OX40 agonist ivuxolimab in advanced cancers. Measured with immunoSEQ multiplex PCR; TCRdb has only the in-frame clones, and not every one. The sample carries tens of thousands of clones, more than 70% recorded once. This material consisted of CD4+ or CD8+ T cells sorted from blood, taken in a trial of the OX40 agonist ivuxolimab. These receptors were collected from an adult with an advanced solid tumor such as melanoma, head and neck, liver or kidney cancer.

This chain uses TRBV7-9 with TRBJ1-4; D is ambiguous. CDR1 and CDR2 from the germline V gene are SEHNR and FQNEAQ (reference sequence). Trimming took 7 bases from V and 7 from J, leaving 16 bases between them. The CDR3 covers 14 residues. The CDR3: CASTRQVGSEKLFF. Written as DNA, the CDR3 is TGTGCCAGCACTCGTCAAGTGGGGAGTGAAAAACTGTTTTTT.

This chain uses TRBV11-2 with TRBJ2-6; 8 bases map to TRBD1. The germline gives CDR1 SGHAT, CDR2 FQNNGV. V trimming: 6 bases; J trimming: 1 base; junction bases outside the gene matches: 8. CDR3 length: 17 residues. Here the CDR3 DNA reads TGTGCCAGCAGACCGGACAGGGTCCTATCTGGGGCCAACGTCCTGACTTTC. It translates to CASRPDRVLSGANVLTF.

J is TRBJ2-7 and V is TRBV21-1. TRBV21-1 is described as a pseudogene. CDR3 length: 15 residues. The CDR3, as DNA: TGTGCCAGCAGCACTGGGGGGGACAGCGCCTACGAGCAGTACTTC. Translated: CASSTGGDSAYEQYF.

The chain has TRBV4-2 and TRBJ2-2, with TRBD1 matching 7 bases. The germline gives CDR1 LGHNA, CDR2 YNFKEQ. J lost 10 bases, V lost 3 bases, and 11 bases had no gene match. CDR3 size: 15 residues. The CDR3 DNA sequence: TGTGCCAGCAGCCAGATGGGGACGACAGGGAAGGAGCTGTTTTTT. Its translation is CASSQMGTTGKELFF.

The chain couples TRBV7-9 to TRBJ2-2; 10 bases are shared with TRBD1. V trimming: 5 bases; J trimming: 6 bases; junction bases outside the gene matches: 9. This CDR3 comprises 16 residues. Germline V CDR1 and CDR2: SEHNR, FQNEAQ (reference sequence). The CDR3: CASSPHRDRGAGELFF. Here the CDR3 DNA reads TGTGCCAGCAGCCCCCACCGGGACAGGGGAGCCGGGGAGCTGTTTTTT.

DNA of the CDR3: TGTGCCAGCTTACACGAGGGGACGAAAGCTTTCTTT. Protein product: CASLHEGTKAFF. The chain joins TRBV6-5 to TRBJ1-1, with D possibly TRBD1 on 5 matching bases. Trimming removed 8 bases at V and 9 bases at J, with 16 bases between. There are 12 residues in the CDR3. Germline-derived CDR1 and CDR2 are MNHEY and SVGAGI.

J is TRBJ2-5 and V is TRBV7-9, with D possibly being TRBD1 (6 bases). This CDR3 region has 14 residues. V lost 5 bases, J lost 0 bases, and 10 bases lay in between. Germline CDR1 reads SEHNR; CDR2 reads FQNEAQ (reference sequence). The chain's CDR3 is CASSPDRYQETQYF. CDR3 in DNA: TGTGCCAGCAGCCCAGACAGGTACCAAGAGACCCAGTACTTC.

Of note for this clone: The sample holds other DNA sequences that translate to the same CDR3. The chain is built from TRBV5-1 and TRBJ1-6; D gene unclear. CDR1 is SGHRS and CDR2 is YFSETQ in the germline V gene. The CDR3 loop spans 15 amino acids. Trimming stripped 0 bases from V and 3 bases from J, with 7 bases between. Here the CDR3 reads CASSLGQSYNSPLHF. Written as DNA, the CDR3 is TGCGCCAGCAGCTTGGGGCAGAGCTATAATTCACCCCTCCACTTT.

The rearrangement uses TRBV18 and TRBJ1-1; a possible D gene is TRBD1 (5 bases). The CDR3 runs to 15 residues. Germline-derived CDR1 and CDR2 are KGHSH and LQKENI. V was trimmed by 3 bases and J by 3 bases, leaving 14 bases between them. The CDR3 DNA reads TGTGCCAGCTCACCGGGGGGAGTGTGGGACACTGAAGCTTTCTTT. Translating it yields CASSPGGVWDTEAFF.

This clone appeared once. The rearrangement links TRBV6-6 to TRBJ1-3; D ambiguous. Trimming pared 10 bases from V and 3 bases from J, leaving 10 bases between. The germline gives CDR1 MNHNY, CDR2 SVGAGI (reference sequence). The CDR3 is 12 amino acids. DNA for the CDR3: TGTGCCACCGGACGTGGTGGAAACACCATATATTTT. Amino acids: CATGRGGNTIYF.

This chain uses TRBV7-6 with TRBJ2-3, with no clear D. Trimming stripped 4 bases from V and 8 bases from J, with 13 bases between. This CDR3 region has 13 residues. Germline CDR1 is SGHVS and CDR2 is FNYEAQ. The CDR3 is CASSSQSLVTQYF. The DNA for the CDR3 is TGTGCCAGCAGCTCCCAATCGTTAGTTACGCAGTATTTT.

A word on this clone: Given the absence of the conserved phenylalanine or tryptophan at the CDR3 end, a read error is likely. This chain links TRBV7-8 with TRBJ1-6; tentative D call: TRBD1 (6 bases). With 1 base removed from V and 7 bases from J, the gap between germline ends came to 14 bases. Per the germline V gene, CDR1 is SGHVS and CDR2 is FQNEAQ. The CDR3 sequence is 16 residues long. CDR3 DNA sequence: TGTGCCAGCAGCTTAGATACAGGGTTAGGGAATTCACCCCTCCACCTT. Residues: CASSLDTGLGNSPLHL.

The chain links TRBV19 to TRBJ2-7; TRBD2 might be the D (5 bases). The V gene's germline CDR1 is LNHDA and CDR2 SQIVND (reference sequence). CDR3 length: 14 residues. Trimming removed 2 bases from V and 1 base from J, with 9 bases in between. CDR3 in amino acids: CASSIRPGSYEQYF. CDR3 sequence (DNA): TGTGCCAGTAGTATACGGCCGGGATCCTACGAGCAGTACTTC.

The gene calls are TRBV9 and TRBJ1-6; 10 bases are shared with TRBD1. In germline, CDR1 is SGDLS, CDR2 YYNGEE. The CDR3 contains 15 residues. The V and J ends lost 4 bases and 8 bases, in that order; junction bases with no gene match: 6. The CDR3 region is CASSPWDRGDSPLHF. DNA of the CDR3: TGTGCCAGCAGCCCGTGGGACAGGGGTGATTCACCCCTCCACTTT.

The genes are TRBV28 and TRBJ2-2; TRBD2 might be the D (5 bases). Trimming removed 7 bases at V and 3 bases at J, with 9 bases between. The CDR3 length is 13 residues. In germline, CDR1 is MDHEN, CDR2 SYDVKM. The chain's CDR3 is CASMTGYTGELFF. DNA of the CDR3: TGTGCCAGCATGACGGGGTACACCGGGGAGCTGTTTTTT.